Sequencing of this T cell receptor (beta chain) was carried out in a study of OX40 agonist ivuxolimab in advanced cancers. Study-level information: While on treatment, patients had intravenous ivuxolimab at 0.01 to 10 mg/kg every 2 weeks.

Study-level points and caveats: At 0.1 to 3.0 mg/kg and by week 6, clonal expansion occurred in CD4+ and CD8+ blood T cells. Average numbers of expanded clones were greater in CD8+ T cells than in CD4+.

Trimming shortened V by 8 bases and J by 3 bases, and 6 bases separated the two germline ends. Germline V gives CDR1 SNHLY, CDR2 FYNNEI. The CDR3 runs to 11 residues. Sampling times: baseline, cycle 4 day 1, cycle 7 day 1. The assay was immunoSEQ multiplex PCR, and TCRdb's table has in-frame clones only and misses some. This sample has over 55,000 clones, with 80% to 90% found just once. Comment on this clone: Its cognate antigen is unknown.

The sample consisted of CD4+ or CD8+ T cells sorted from blood, taken in a trial of the OX40 agonist ivuxolimab. V usage is TRBV2 and J usage is TRBJ2-3; D unresolved. The clonotype was recovered from an adult with an advanced solid tumor such as melanoma, head and neck, liver or kidney cancer. CDR3: CASPMTDTQYF. For the CDR3, the DNA is TGTGCCAGCCCTATGACAGATACGCAGTATTTT.